Only a few counts were recorded for the clone carrying this T cell receptor (beta chain). Antigen unknown. The data originate from a study of cytomegalovirus exposure and HLA in healthy donors. Overall study findings and caveats: Previously analyzed data showed that most TCR beta V segments were productive at a frequency of about 87% or about 30%. The majority of CMV-associated TCR beta chains were reported as apparently HLA-restricted in a later analysis. According to reports, the classifier identified cytomegalovirus status with high specificity and sensitivity.

The PCR ran on 60 Vbeta and 13 Jbeta primers. Profiling relied on immunoSEQ multiplex PCR, and the TCRdb table lists in-frame clones only, not all of them. The table records approximately 160,000 clones, 68% of them present only once. Unrecorded immune exposures were likely, despite nominal health at sampling. Sequencing used PBMCs. This clonotype was sampled from a man between 45 and 60 years old in good health and CMV-seronegative.

CDR3 protein: CASSKQGGTEAFF. The DNA of the CDR3 is TGTGCCAGCAGTAAACAGGGGGGCACTGAAGCTTTCTTT. This rearrangement joins TRBV7-9 to TRBJ1-1; 8 bases are a match to TRBD1. V lost 6 bases to trimming and J lost 4 bases; unmatched junction nucleotides: 4. This CDR3 is built from 13 residues. Germline V lookup: CDR1 SEHNR, CDR2 FQNEAQ (reference sequence).